This record looks at one TCR beta chain sequence and its context. Its target is unknown. Prepared libraries of TCR beta cDNA carried unique molecular identifiers. TCRdb reprocessed the PCR reads via MiXCR and lists one record per CDR3 protein. The table lists 750,000 to 950,000 distinct CDR3 sequences, about 53% of them singletons. These data are taken from a study of post-analysis software for immune sequencing data. Study-level background: Included courses were relapsing-remitting and secondary progressive multiple sclerosis; progressive-relapsing multiple sclerosis was also included. Whole-study results and caveats: Comparison of patients with controls showed five TRBV segments more frequent in patients, TRBV5-6, TRBV5-1 and TRBV20-1 among them.

The CDR3 runs to 13 residues. Germline CDR1 reads DFQATT; CDR2 reads SNEGSKA (reference sequence). Trimming stripped 5 bases from V and 6 bases from J, with 17 bases between. This TCR came from a girl aged 5-17 years with multiple sclerosis. The V call is TRBV20-1, the J call TRBJ2-7; weak D call: TRBD2 (5 bases). The sequenced material came from blood. The CDR3 nucleotides are TGCAGTGCTCGCTGGCCAGCGGTATCCGAGCAGTACTTC. As protein: CSARWPAVSEQYF.